This T cell receptor beta chain was identified in a study of blood T cell repertoires in COVID-19. This CDR3 is 16 amino acids long. Germline CDR1 KGHDR, CDR2 SFDVKD. Trimming took off 3 bases at V and 4 bases at J, with 14 bases between the two ends. Some clones are missing from TCRdb's copy, which holds only in-frame ones; the method was immunoSEQ multiplex PCR. The sample lists 25,000 to 35,000 clones; approximately 80% were seen once. The sample taken for sequencing was peripheral blood. The J gene is TRBJ2-2, the V gene TRBV24-1; maybe TRBD1 (5 bases). The sequence was obtained from a woman between 70 and 85 years old with acute or convalescent COVID-19. The CDR3 region is CATSDGAGWGTGELFF. The DNA for the CDR3 is TGTGCCACCAGTGATGGGGCAGGGTGGGGCACCGGGGAGCTGTTTTTT.